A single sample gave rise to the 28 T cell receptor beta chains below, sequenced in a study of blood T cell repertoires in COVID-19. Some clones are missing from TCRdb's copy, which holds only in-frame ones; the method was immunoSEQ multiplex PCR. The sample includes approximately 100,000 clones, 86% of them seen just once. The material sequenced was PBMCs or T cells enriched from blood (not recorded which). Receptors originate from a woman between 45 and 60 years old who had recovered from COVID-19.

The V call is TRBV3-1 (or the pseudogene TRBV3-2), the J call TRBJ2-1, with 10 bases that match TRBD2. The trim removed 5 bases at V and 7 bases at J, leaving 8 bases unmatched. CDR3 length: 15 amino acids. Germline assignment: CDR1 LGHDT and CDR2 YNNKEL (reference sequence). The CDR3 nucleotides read TGTGCCAGCAGCGCAGCGGGGGGGCCGTCTAATGAGCAGTTCTTC. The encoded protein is CASSAAGGPSNEQFF.

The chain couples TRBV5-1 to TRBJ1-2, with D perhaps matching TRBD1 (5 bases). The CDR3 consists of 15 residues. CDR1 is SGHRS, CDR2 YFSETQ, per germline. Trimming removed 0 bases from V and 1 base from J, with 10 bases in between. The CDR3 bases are TGCGCCAGCAGCTTGGACCTGACAGTTAACTATGGCTACACCTTC. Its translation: CASSLDLTVNYGYTF. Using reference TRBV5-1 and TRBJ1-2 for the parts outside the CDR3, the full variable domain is KAGVTQTPRYLIKTRGQQVTLSCSPISGHRSVSWYQQTPGQGLQFLFEYFSETQRNKGNFPGRFSGRQFSNSRSEMNVSTLELGDSALYLCASSLDLTVNYGYTFGSGTRLTVV.

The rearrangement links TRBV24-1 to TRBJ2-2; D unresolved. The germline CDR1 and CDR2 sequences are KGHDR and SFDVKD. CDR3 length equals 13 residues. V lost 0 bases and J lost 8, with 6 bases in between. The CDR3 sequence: CATSDLQTGELFF. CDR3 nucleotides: TGTGCCACCAGTGATTTGCAAACAGGGGAGCTGTTTTTT.

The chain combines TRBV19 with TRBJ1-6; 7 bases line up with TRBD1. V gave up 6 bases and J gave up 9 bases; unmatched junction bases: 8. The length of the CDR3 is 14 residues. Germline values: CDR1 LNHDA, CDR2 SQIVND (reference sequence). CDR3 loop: CASSPTRGSSPLHF. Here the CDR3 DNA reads TGTGCCAGTAGCCCAACCAGGGGGAGTTCACCCCTCCACTTT. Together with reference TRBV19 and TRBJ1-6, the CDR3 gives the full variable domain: DGGITQSPKYLFRKEGQNVTLSCEQNLNHDAMYWYRQDPGQGLRLIYYSQIVNDFQKGDIAEGYSVSREKKESFPLTVTSAQKNPTAFYLCASSPTRGSSPLHFGNGTRLTVT.

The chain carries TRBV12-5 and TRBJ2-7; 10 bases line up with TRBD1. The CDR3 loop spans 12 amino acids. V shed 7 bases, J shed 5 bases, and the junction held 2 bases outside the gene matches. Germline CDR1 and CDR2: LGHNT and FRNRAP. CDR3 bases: TGTGCTAGTGCCGGGACAGGGGACGAGCAGTACTTC. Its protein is CASAGTGDEQYF. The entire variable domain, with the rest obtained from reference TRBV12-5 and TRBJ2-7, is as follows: DARVTQTPRHKVTEMGQEVTMRCQPILGHNTVFWYRQTMMQGLELLAYFRNRAPLDDSGMPKDRFSAEMPDATLATLKIQPSEPRDSAVYFCASAGTGDEQYFGPGTRLTVT.

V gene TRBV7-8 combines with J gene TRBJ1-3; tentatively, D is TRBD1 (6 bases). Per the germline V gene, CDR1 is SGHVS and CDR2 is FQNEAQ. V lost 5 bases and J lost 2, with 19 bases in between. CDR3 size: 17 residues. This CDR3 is CASSLFYRDRTGNTIYF. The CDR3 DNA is TGTGCCAGCAGCCTCTTCTACAGGGATAGGACTGGAAACACCATATATTTT.

The CDR3 nucleotides are TGCGCCAGCAGCCCTAGCGGGGGATTGACAGATACGCAGTATTTT. Its translation is CASSPSGGLTDTQYF. The rearrangement joins TRBV5-1 to TRBJ2-3; 10 nucleotides line up with TRBD2. V trimming: 4 bases; J trimming: 3 bases; junction bases outside the gene matches: 5. The CDR3 loop spans 15 amino acids. Germline CDR1 and CDR2: SGHRS and YFSETQ. Filled out from reference TRBV5-1 and TRBJ2-3, the complete variable domain reads KAGVTQTPRYLIKTRGQQVTLSCSPISGHRSVSWYQQTPGQGLQFLFEYFSETQRNKGNFPGRFSGRQFSNSRSEMNVSTLELGDSALYLCASSPSGGLTDTQYFGPGTRLTVL.

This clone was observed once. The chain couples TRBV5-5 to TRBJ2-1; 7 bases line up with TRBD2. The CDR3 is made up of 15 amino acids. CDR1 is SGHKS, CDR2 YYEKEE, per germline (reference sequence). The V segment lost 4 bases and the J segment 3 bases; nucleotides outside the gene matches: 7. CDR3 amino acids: CASSRSSGDYNEQFF. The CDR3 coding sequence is TGTGCCAGCAGCCGTTCTAGCGGAGACTACAATGAGCAGTTCTTC.

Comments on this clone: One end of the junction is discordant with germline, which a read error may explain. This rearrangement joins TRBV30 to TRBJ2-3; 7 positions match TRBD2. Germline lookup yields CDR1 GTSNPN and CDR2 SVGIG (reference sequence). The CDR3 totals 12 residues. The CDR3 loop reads CARRDYQDAQYF. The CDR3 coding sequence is TGTGCCCGCCGGGACTACCAAGATGCGCAGTATTTT.

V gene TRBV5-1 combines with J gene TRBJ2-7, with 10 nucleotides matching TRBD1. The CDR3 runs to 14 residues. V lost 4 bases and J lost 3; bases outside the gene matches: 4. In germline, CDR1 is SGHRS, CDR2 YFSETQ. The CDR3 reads CASSARTGGYEQYF. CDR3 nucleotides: TGCGCCAGCAGCGCCCGGACAGGGGGCTACGAGCAGTACTTC.

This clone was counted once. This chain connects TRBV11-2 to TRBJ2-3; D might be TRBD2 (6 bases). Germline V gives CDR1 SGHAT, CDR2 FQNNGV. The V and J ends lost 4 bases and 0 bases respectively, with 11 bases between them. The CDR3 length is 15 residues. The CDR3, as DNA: TGTGCCAGCAGCTCTTCCGGGACTAGCACAGATACGCAGTATTTT. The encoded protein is CASSSSGTSTDTQYF.

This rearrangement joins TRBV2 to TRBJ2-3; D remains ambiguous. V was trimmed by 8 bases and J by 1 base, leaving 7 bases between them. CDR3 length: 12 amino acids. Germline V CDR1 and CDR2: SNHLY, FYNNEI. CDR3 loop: CASVFGTDTQYF. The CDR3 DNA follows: TGTGCCAGCGTTTTCGGCACAGATACGCAGTATTTT. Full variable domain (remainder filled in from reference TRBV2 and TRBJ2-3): EPEVTQTPSHQVTQMGQEVILRCVPISNHLYFYWYRQILGQKVEFLVSFYNNEISEKSEIFDDQFSVERPDGSNFTLKIRSTKLEDSAMYFCASVFGTDTQYFGPGTRLTVL.

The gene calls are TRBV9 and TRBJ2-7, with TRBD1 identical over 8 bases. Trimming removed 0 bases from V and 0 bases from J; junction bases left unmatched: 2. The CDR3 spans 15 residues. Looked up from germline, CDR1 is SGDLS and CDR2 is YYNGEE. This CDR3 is CASSVDTGGSYEQYF. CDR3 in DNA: TGTGCCAGCAGCGTAGACACAGGGGGCTCCTACGAGCAGTACTTC.

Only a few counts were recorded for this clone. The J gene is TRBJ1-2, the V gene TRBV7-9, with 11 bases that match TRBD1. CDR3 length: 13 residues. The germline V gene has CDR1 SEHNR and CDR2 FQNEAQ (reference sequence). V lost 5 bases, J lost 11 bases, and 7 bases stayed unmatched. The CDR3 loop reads CASSLGTGGVYTF. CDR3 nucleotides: TGTGCCAGCAGCCTCGGGACAGGGGGGGTATACACCTTC.

CDR3 protein: CSVEGDRVNTEAFF. The DNA of the CDR3 is TGCAGCGTTGAAGGTGACAGGGTGAACACTGAAGCTTTCTTT. The chain uses TRBV29-1 and TRBJ1-1; TRBD1 matches at 7 bases. CDR1 and CDR2 (germline): SQVTM, ANQGSEA. The V and J ends lost 1 base and 0 bases, in that order; junction bases with no gene match: 2. The CDR3 totals 14 residues. Combining the CDR3 with reference TRBV29-1 and TRBJ1-1 gives the whole variable domain SAVISQKPSRDICQRGTSLTIQCQVDSQVTMMFWYRQQPGQSLTLIATANQGSEATYESGFVIDKFPISRPNLTFSTLTVSNMSPEDSSIYLCSVEGDRVNTEAFFGQGTRLTVV.

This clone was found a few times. CDR3 residues: CASRGTGGGPGYTF. DNA for the CDR3: TGTGCCAGCAGGGGGACAGGGGGAGGGCCCGGCTACACCTTC. The chain recombines TRBV3-1 (or the pseudogene TRBV3-2) with TRBJ1-2; 11 nucleotides line up with TRBD1. Germline V CDR1 and CDR2: LGHDT, YNNKEL (reference sequence). The CDR3 runs 14 residues. Trimming cost V 6 bases and J 8 bases; bases outside gene matches: 8.

CDR3 nucleotides: TGCAGCGCCGATAGACAGGGCAACAATGAGCAGTTCTTC. Amino acids: CSADRQGNNEQFF. V usage is TRBV29-1 and J usage is TRBJ2-1; 7 nucleotides match TRBD1. V trimming: 7 bases; J trimming: 5 bases; junction bases outside the gene matches: 8. The germline V gene encodes CDR1 SQVTM and CDR2 ANQGSEA. The length of the CDR3 is 13 residues.

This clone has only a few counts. CDR3 coding DNA: TGTGCCAGCAGCTTACTTGGGGCTGGGAACACTGAAGCTTTCTTT. Its protein product is CASSLLGAGNTEAFF. This rearrangement joins TRBV7-9 to TRBJ1-1; D is possibly TRBD1 (5 bases). Trimming removed 2 bases from V and 1 base from J, with 11 bases in between. The CDR3 sequence is 15 residues long. Germline CDR1 is SEHNR and CDR2 is FQNEAQ (reference sequence).

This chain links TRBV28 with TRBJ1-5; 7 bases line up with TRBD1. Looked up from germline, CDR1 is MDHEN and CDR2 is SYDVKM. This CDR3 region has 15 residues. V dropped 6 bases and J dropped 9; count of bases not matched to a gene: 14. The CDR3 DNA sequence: TGTGCCAGCAGACAACGAGACAGGGCGGGGAGGCCCCAGCATTTT. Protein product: CASRQRDRAGRPQHF.

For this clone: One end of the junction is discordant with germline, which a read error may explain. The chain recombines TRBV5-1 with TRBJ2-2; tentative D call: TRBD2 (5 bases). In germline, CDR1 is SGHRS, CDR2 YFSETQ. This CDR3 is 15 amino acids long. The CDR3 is CASSLERSKTGELFF. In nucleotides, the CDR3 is TGCGCCAGCAGCTTGGAGCGGTCGAAAACCGGGGAGCTGTTTTTT.

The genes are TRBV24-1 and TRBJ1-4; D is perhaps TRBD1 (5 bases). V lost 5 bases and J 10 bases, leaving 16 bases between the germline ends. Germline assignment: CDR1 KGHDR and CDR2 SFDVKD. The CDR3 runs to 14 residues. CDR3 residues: CATSAGPPRGKLFF. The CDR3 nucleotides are TGTGCCACCAGTGCCGGGCCTCCTAGGGGAAAACTGTTTTTT.

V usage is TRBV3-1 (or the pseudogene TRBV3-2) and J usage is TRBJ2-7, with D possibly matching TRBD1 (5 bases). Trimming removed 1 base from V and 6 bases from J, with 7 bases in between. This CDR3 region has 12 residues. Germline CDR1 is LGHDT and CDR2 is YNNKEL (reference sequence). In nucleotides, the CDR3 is TGTGCCAGCAGCCAAGCGCAGGGCGAGCAGTACTTC. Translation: CASSQAQGEQYF.

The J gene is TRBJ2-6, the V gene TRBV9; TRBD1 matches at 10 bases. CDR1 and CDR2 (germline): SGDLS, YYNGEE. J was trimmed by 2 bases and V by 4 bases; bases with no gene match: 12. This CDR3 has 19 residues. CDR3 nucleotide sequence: TGTGCCAGCAGCCCAAGACAGGGGGCCTACCAACCTGGGGCCAACGTCCTGACTTTC. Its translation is CASSPRQGAYQPGANVLTF.

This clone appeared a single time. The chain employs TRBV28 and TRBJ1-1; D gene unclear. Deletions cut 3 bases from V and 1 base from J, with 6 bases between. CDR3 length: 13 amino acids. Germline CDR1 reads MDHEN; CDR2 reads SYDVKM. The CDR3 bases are TGTGCCAGCAGTTTTACAGCGAACACTGAAGCTTTCTTT. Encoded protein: CASSFTANTEAFF.

This chain's CDR3 is CASSPVPGGLNEKLFF. The DNA of the CDR3 is TGTGCCAGCAGCCCGGTACCGGGAGGACTTAATGAAAAACTGTTTTTT. The chain combines TRBV28 with TRBJ1-4; D remains ambiguous. Per the germline V gene, CDR1 is MDHEN and CDR2 is SYDVKM. The CDR3 totals 16 residues. Trimming removed 6 bases from V and 4 bases from J, with 18 bases in between.

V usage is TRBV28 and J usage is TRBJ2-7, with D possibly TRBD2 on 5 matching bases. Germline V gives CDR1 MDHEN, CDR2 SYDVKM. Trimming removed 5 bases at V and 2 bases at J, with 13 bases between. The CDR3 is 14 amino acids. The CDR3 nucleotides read TGTGCCAGCAGTGTTGGAGGAGAACCCTACGAGCAGTACTTC. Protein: CASSVGGEPYEQYF.

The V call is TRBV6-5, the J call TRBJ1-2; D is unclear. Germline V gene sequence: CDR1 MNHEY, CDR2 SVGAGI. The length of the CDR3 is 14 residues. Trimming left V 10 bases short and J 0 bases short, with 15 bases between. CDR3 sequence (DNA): TGTGCCACCCTAAGAGGCATGTCTAACTATGGCTACACCTTC. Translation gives CATLRGMSNYGYTF.

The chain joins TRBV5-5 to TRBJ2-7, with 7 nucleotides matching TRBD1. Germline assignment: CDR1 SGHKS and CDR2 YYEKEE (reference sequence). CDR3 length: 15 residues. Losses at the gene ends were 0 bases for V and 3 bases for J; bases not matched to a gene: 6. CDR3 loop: CASSLEGTDLYEQYF. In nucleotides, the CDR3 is TGTGCCAGCAGCTTGGAGGGGACAGACCTCTACGAGCAGTACTTC.